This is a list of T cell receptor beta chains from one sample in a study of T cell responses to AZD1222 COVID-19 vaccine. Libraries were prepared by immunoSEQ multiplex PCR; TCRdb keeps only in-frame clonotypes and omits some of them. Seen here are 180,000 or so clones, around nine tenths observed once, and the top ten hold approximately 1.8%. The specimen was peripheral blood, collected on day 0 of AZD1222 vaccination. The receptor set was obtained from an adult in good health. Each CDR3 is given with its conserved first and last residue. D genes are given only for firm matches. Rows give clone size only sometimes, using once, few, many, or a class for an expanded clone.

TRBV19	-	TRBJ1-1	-	TGTGCCAGTAGCCAAACGAGGGAAGCTTCGGAAGCTTTCTTT	CASSQTREASEAFF
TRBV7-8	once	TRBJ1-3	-	TGTGCCAGCAGTTTGGTGAAAGGGGCTGGAAACACCATATATTTT	CASSLVKGAGNTIYF
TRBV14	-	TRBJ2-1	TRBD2	TGTGCCAGCAGCCCCGGACTAGCGGGGGGAGGGTACAATGAGCAGTTCTTC	CASSPGLAGGGYNEQFF
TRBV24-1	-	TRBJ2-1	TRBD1	TGTGCCACCAGTGACGCATACAGGGGTAATGAGCAGTTCTTC	CATSDAYRGNEQFF
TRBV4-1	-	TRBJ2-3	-	TGCGCCAGCAGCCAAGTGACCGGGACCCTCGCAGATACGCAGTATTTT	CASSQVTGTLADTQYF
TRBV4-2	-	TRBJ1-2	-	TGTGCCAGCAGCCGCTCAGGCTCTAACTATGGCTACACCTTC	CASSRSGSNYGYTF
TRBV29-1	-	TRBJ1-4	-	TGCAGCGTTGTGAGGGAGGCTGGCGAAAAACTGTTTTTT	CSVVREAGEKLFF
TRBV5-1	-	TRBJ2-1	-	TGCGCCAGCAGCCTTCGGGTAGCCGAGCAGTTCTTC	CASSLRVAEQFF
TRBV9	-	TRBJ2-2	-	TGTGCCAGCAGCCCCCGGGTTCACACCGGGGAGCTGTTTTTT	CASSPRVHTGELFF
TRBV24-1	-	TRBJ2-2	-	TGTGCCACCAGTGTTCCTACCGGGGAGCTGTTTTTT	CATSVPTGELFF
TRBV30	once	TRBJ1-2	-	TGTGCCTGGAGTGCCGGACAGCACTATGGCTACACCTTC	CAWSAGQHYGYTF
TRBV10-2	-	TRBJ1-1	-	TGCGCCAGCAGTGAGTCCCCAGGGGTAGGGACTGAAGCTTTCTTT	CASSESPGVGTEAFF
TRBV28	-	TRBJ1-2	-	TGTGCCAGCAGTTTACTAGGCAGGGCTAACTATGGCTACACCTTC	CASSLLGRANYGYTF
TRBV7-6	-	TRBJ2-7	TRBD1	TGTGCCAGCAGCCTAAACCCAGGGGGCGTTTACGAGCAGTACTTC	CASSLNPGGVYEQYF
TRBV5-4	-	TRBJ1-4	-	TGTGCCAGCAGCTTGTATGCGCCAGGAAGTGCAACTAATGAAAAACTGTTTTTT	CASSLYAPGSATNEKLFF
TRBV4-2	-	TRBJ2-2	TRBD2	TGTGCCAGCAGCCTCGGGACTAGCGGGGCGCCGAACACCGGGGAGCTGTTTTTT	CASSLGTSGAPNTGELFF
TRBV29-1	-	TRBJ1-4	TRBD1	TGCAGCGGTAAAGGGGGCCTGGGTGAAAAACTGTTTTTT	CSGKGGLGEKLFF
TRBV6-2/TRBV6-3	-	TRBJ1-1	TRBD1	TGTGCCAGCAGTTACTCGAGGGGGCAGGGCACTGAAGCTTTCTTT	CASSYSRGQGTEAFF
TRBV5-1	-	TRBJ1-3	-	TGCGCCAGCAGCCCGTCGGTCTCCGCGAGTTCTGGAAACACCATATATTTT	CASSPSVSASSGNTIYF
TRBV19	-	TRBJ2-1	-	TGTGCCAGTAGTTACCAGGGGACGGACAATGAGCAGTTCTTC	CASSYQGTDNEQFF
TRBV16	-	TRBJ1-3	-	TGTGCCAGCAGCCAAACCGGGAAGGGAAACACCATATATTTT	CASSQTGKGNTIYF
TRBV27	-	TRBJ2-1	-	TGTGCCGTTGAGGGGTCGTACAATGAGCAGTTCTTC	CAVEGSYNEQFF
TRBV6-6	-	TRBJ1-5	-	TGTGCCAGCAGACCCCCCCAGGGGCTGGCGATTCAGCCCCAGCATTTT	CASRPPQGLAIQPQHF
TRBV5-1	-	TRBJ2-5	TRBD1	TGCGCCAGCACAGGGGGATCGGGGAAGGAGACCCAGTACTTC	CASTGGSGKETQYF
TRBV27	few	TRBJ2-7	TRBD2	TGTGCCAGCAGAGCACAAGGACTAGCATACGAGCAGTACTTC	CASRAQGLAYEQYF
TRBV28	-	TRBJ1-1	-	TGTGCCAGCAGCGAGATGAACACTGAAGCTTTCTTT	CASSEMNTEAFF
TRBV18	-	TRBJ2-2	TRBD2	TGTGCCAGCTCACCGAAACGCGGGCGGGAGATGACCGGGGAGCTGTTTTTT	CASSPKRGREMTGELFF
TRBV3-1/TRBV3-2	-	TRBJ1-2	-	TGTGCCAGCAGCCAAGGCATATATGGCTACACCTTC	CASSQGIYGYTF
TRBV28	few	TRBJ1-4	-	TGTGCCAGCAGTTTTGGTTCGGGGGAAGAAAAACTGTTTTTT	CASSFGSGEEKLFF
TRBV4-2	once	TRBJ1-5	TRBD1	TGTGCCAGCAGCCGACAGGGGGCTGATCAGCCCCAGCATTTT	CASSRQGADQPQHF